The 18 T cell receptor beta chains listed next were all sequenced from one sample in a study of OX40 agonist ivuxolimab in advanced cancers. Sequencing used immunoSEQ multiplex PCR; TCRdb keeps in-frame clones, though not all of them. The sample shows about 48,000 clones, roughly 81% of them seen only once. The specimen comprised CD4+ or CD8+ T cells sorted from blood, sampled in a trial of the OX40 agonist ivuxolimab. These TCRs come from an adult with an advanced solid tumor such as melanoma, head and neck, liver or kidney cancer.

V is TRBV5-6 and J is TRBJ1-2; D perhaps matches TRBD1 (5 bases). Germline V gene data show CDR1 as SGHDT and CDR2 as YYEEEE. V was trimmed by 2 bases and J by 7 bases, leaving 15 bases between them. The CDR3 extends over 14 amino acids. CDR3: CASSFITSGGGYTF. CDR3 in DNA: TGTGCCAGCAGCTTTATCACCTCGGGGGGTGGCTACACCTTC.

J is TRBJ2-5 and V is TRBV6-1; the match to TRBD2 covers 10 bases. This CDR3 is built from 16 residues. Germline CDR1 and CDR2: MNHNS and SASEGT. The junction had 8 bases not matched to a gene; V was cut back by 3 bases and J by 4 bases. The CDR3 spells CASSDYTSGNLETQYF. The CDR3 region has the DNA TGTGCCAGCAGTGATTATACTAGCGGGAATTTAGAGACCCAGTACTTC.

CDR3 amino acids: CASGDRGWGGELFF. In DNA, the CDR3 is TGTGCCAGTGGTGACCGGGGCTGGGGCGGGGAGCTGTTTTTT. The rearrangement uses TRBV19 and TRBJ2-2, with D possibly being TRBD1 or TRBD2 (5 bases each). The CDR3 covers 14 residues. Germline V gene sequence: CDR1 LNHDA, CDR2 SQIVND (reference sequence). Trimming took 8 bases from V and 7 from J, leaving 17 bases between them. Looking up the rest from reference TRBV19 and TRBJ2-2 gives the full variable domain: DGGITQSPKYLFRKEGQNVTLSCEQNLNHDAMYWYRQDPGQGLRLIYYSQIVNDFQKGDIAEGYSVSREKKESFPLTVTSAQKNPTAFYLCASGDRGWGGELFFGEGSRLTVL.

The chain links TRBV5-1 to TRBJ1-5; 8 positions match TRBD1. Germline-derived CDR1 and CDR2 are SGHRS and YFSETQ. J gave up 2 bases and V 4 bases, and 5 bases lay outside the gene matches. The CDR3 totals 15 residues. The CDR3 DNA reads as TGCGCCAGCAGCCCGCAGGGGGCGGGCAATCAGCCCCAGCATTTT. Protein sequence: CASSPQGAGNQPQHF.

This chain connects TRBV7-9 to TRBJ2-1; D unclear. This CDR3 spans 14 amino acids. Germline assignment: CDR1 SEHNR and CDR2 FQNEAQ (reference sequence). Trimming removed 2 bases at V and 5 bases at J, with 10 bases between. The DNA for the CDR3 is TGTGCCAGCAGCTTAAGGCTCGGCAACAATGAGCAGTTCTTC. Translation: CASSLRLGNNEQFF.

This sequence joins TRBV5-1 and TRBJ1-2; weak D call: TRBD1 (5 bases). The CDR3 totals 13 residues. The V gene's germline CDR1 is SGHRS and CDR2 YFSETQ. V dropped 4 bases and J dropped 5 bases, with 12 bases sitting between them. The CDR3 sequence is CASSPQDIYGYTF. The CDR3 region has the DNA TGCGCCAGCAGCCCTCAGGACATATATGGCTACACCTTC.

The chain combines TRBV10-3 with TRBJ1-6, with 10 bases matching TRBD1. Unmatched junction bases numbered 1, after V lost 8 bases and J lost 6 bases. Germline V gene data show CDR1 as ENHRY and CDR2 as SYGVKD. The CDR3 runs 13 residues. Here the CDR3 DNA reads TGTGCCATCCGGGACAGGGGTAATTCACCCCTCCACTTT. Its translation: CAIRDRGNSPLHF.

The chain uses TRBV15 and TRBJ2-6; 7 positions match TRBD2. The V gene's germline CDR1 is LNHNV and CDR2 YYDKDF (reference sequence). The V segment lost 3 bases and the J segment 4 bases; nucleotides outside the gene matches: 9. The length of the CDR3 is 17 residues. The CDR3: CATSRGGGFSGANVLTF. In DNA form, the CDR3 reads TGTGCCACCAGCAGGGGGGGAGGGTTCTCCGGGGCCAACGTCCTGACTTTC.

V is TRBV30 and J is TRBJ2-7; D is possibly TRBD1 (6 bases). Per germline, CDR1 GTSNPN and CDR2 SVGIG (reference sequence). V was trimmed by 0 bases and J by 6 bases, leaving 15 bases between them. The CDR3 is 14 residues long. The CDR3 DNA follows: TGTGCCTGGAGTGTCTGGCAGGGGTTGGGCGAGCAGTACTTC. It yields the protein CAWSVWQGLGEQYF.

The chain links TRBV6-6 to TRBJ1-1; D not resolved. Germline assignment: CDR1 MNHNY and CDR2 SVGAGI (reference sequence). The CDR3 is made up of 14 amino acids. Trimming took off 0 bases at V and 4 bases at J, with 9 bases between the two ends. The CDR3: CASSYSIQSTEAFF. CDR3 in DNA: TGTGCCAGCAGTTACTCGATACAGAGCACTGAAGCTTTCTTT.

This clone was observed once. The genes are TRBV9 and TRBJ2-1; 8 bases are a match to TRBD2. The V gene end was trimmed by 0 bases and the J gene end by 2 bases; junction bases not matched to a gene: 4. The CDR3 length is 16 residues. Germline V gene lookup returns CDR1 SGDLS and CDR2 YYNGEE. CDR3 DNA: TGTGCCAGCAGCGTAGAACCGGGAGGGGCCTACAATGAGCAGTTCTTC. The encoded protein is CASSVEPGGAYNEQFF. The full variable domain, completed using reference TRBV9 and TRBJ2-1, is DSGVTQTPKHLITATGQRVTLRCSPRSGDLSVYWYQQSLDQGLQFLIQYYNGEERAKGNILERFSAQQFPDLHSELNLSSLELGDSALYFCASSVEPGGAYNEQFFGPGTRLTVL.

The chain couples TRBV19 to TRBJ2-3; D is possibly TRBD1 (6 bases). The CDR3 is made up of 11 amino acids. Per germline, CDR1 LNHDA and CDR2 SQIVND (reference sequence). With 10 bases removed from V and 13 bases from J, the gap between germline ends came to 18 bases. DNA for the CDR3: TGTGCCACTGGGTCCCTGGGGGCTGAGTATTTT. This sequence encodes CATGSLGAEYF.

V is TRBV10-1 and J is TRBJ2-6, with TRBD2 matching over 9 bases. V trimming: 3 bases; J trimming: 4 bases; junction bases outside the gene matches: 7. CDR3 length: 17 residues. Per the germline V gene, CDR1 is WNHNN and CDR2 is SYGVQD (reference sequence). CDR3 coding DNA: TGCGCCAGCAGTGATGGGACTAGCCCAACGGGGGCCAACGTCCTGACTTTC. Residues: CASSDGTSPTGANVLTF.

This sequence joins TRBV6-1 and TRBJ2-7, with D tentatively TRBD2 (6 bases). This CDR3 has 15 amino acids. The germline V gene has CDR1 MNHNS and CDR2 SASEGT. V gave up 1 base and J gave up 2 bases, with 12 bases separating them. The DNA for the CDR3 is TGTGCCAGCAGTGAAGTGGGGGGAATAACCTACGAGCAGTACTTC. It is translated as CASSEVGGITYEQYF.

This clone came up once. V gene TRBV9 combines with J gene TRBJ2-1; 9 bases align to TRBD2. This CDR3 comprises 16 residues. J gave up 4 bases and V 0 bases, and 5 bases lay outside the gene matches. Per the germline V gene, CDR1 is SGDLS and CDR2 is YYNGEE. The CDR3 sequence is CASSVEASGNYNEQFF. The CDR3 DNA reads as TGTGCCAGCAGCGTAGAAGCTAGCGGGAATTACAATGAGCAGTTCTTC. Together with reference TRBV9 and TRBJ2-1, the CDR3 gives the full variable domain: DSGVTQTPKHLITATGQRVTLRCSPRSGDLSVYWYQQSLDQGLQFLIQYYNGEERAKGNILERFSAQQFPDLHSELNLSSLELGDSALYFCASSVEASGNYNEQFFGPGTRLTVL.

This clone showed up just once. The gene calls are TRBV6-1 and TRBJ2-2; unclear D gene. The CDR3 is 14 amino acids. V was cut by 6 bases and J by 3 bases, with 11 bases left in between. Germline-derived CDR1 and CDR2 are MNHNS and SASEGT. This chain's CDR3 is CASRRNSYTGELFF. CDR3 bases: TGTGCCAGCAGGAGGAACAGTTACACCGGGGAGCTGTTTTTT.

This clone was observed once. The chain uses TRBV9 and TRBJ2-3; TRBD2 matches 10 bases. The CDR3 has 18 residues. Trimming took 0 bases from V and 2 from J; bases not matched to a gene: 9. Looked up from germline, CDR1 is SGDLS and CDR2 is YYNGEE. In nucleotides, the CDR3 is TGTGCCAGCAGCGTAGGGCTAGCGGGAGACATGTACACAGATACGCAGTATTTT. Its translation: CASSVGLAGDMYTDTQYF.

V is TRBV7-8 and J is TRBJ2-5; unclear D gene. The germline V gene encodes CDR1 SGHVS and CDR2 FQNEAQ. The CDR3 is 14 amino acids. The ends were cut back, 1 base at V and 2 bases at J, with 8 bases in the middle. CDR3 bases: TGTGCCAGCAGCTTAGTTATAGCTCAAGAGACCCAGTACTTC. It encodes CASSLVIAQETQYF.